This T cell receptor beta chain was recovered during a study of neurological immune-mediated disorders. This clonotype was observed at least ten times. Its cognate antigen is unknown. Study-level results: In HTLV-1-associated myelopathy, TCR clonal expansion was greatest, and in multiple sclerosis it was least, below healthy controls.

The authors produced cDNA by 5'RACE using 10-nucleotide random UMIs. TCRdb fed the 5' RACE reads into MiXCR, producing one record per CDR3 protein. Here the sample spans approximately 65,000 distinct CDR3 sequences, around 4% being singletons. Germline V gene sequence: CDR1 SGHDT, CDR2 YYEEEE. V gave up 0 bases and J gave up 5 bases, with 19 bases separating them. CDR3 length: 17 amino acids. The sequenced material came from PBMCs. This sequence was found in a man aged 50 to 59 with multiple sclerosis. This chain links TRBV5-6 with TRBJ2-3, with D perhaps matching TRBD2 (5 bases). The CDR3 is CASSLAPGPGVLDTQYF. CDR3 coding DNA: TGTGCCAGCAGCTTGGCCCCGGGCCCCGGGGTTCTAGATACGCAGTATTTT.